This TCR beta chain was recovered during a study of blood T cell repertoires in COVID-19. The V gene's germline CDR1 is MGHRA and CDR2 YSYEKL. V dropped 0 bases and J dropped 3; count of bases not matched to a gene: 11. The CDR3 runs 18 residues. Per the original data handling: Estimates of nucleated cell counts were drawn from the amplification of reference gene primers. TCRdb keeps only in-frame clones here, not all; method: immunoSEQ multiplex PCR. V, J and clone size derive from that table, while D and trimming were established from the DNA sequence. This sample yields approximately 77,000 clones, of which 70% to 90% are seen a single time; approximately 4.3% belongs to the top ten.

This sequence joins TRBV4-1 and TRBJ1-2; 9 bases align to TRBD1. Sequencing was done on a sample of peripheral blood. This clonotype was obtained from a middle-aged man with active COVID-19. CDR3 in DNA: TGCGCCAGCAGCCAAGACCCGGGACAGGGAACCCCTTACTATGGCTACACCTTC. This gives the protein CASSQDPGQGTPYYGYTF.